This T cell receptor beta chain is from a study of cytotoxic CD8 clonotypes in ibrutinib-treated CLL. Overall study context: Specimens for response were gathered following a median approximately 12 months of therapy, spanning 6 to 36.

A remark on this clone: Its antigen is unknown.

The data were produced by immunoSEQ multiplex PCR, yet TCRdb's version contains in-frame clones alone and is incomplete. Of some 92,000 clones listed, approximately 71% are singletons. Germline lookup yields CDR1 KGHSH and CDR2 LQKENI. The V and J ends lost 0 bases and 2 bases respectively, with 14 bases between them. The CDR3 has 17 residues. Regarding the study as a whole: Researchers report that baseline clonality outpaced age-matched healthy donors and tracked circulating CD8+ T-cell counts.

V gene TRBV18 combines with J gene TRBJ2-1; D might be TRBD2 (7 bases). The clonotype comes from a human donor with chronic lymphocytic leukemia. The sample was PBMCs, taken after 24 months of ibrutinib treatment. CDR3 in amino acids: CASSPPNRDYTYNEQFF. In nucleotides, the CDR3 is TGTGCCAGCTCACCACCGAACAGGGACTATACCTACAATGAGCAGTTCTTC.